The source of this TCR beta chain is a study of T cell responses to AZD1222 COVID-19 vaccine. This table comes from immunoSEQ multiplex PCR, and its TCRdb copy is limited to in-frame clones, with some not included. The profile shows approximately 120,000 clones, about 83% of them singletons. The germline CDR1 and CDR2 sequences are SGDLS and YYNGEE. Between the trimmed V and J ends, which lost 0 bases and 5 bases, there was a span of 8 bases. There are 14 residues in the CDR3. Material: peripheral blood, obtained on day 0 of AZD1222 vaccination. V and J are TRBV9 and TRBJ1-4, with D perhaps matching TRBD1 (5 bases). The sequence came from an adult in good health. The CDR3 loop reads CASSVGAGNEKLFF. DNA of the CDR3: TGTGCCAGCAGCGTAGGGGCAGGGAATGAAAAACTGTTTTTT.